The rows below give T cell receptor beta chains drawn from one sample of a study of CD8 T cells in ankylosing spondylitis. One entry per CDR3 protein results from TCRdb running MiXCR on the 5' RACE reads. Of about 310,000 distinct CDR3 sequences in the sample, around 21% were seen once. The sequenced sample was blood, either unsorted or a sorted T cell fraction (not recorded which). These TCRs come from a female donor with ankylosing spondylitis or in good health (not recorded which). CDR3s include the opening cysteine and the closing phenylalanine or tryptophan. A D gene is named only where the DNA matches it firmly. Some rows mark clone size as missing; the rest say once, few, many or name a class of expanded clone.

TRBV20-1	.	.	TRBJ2-5	CSANPPQGQETQYF	TGCAGTGCCAACCCTCCCCAGGGCCAAGAGACCCAGTACTTC
TRBV29-1	TRBD1	few	TRBJ2-5	CSGRQGVLSETQYF	TGCAGCGGGAGACAGGGAGTCCTCTCGGAGACCCAGTACTTC
TRBV7-2	TRBD2	once	TRBJ2-7	CASGGLADALGEQYF	TGTGCCAGCGGGGGTCTAGCGGACGCCCTCGGCGAGCAGTACTTC
TRBV29-1	TRBD2	many	TRBJ2-1	CATTSSGLVQFF	TGCGCAACCACCTCCTCCGGACTAGTTCAGTTCTTC
TRBV11-2	.	few	TRBJ2-1	CASSRETYNEQFF	TGTGCCAGCAGCCGGGAGACCTACAATGAGCAGTTCTTC
TRBV28	.	.	TRBJ1-1	CASSSGQTNTEAFF	TGTGCCAGCAGTTCAGGACAGACCAACACTGAAGCTTTCTTT
TRBV20-1	TRBD1	.	TRBJ2-7	CSASGQGLTYEQYF	TGCAGTGCTAGCGGACAGGGACTTACCTACGAGCAGTACTTC
TRBV7-8	.	.	TRBJ2-1	CASGSPSAANEQFF	TGTGCCAGCGGCTCCCCCTCGGCTGCCAATGAGCAGTTCTTC
TRBV29-1	.	many	TRBJ2-1	CSAGVPRYNEQFF	TGCAGCGCGGGAGTTCCTCGCTACAATGAGCAGTTCTTC
TRBV6-1	TRBD2	.	TRBJ2-7	CAIPSLPRTSGTLQYF	TGTGCCATCCCGTCCCTCCCCCGGACTAGCGGGACTCTGCAGTACTTC
TRBV4-2	TRBD2	.	TRBJ2-3	CASSQDPGLAADTQYF	TGTGCCAGCAGCCAAGATCCGGGACTAGCGGCAGATACGCAGTATTTT